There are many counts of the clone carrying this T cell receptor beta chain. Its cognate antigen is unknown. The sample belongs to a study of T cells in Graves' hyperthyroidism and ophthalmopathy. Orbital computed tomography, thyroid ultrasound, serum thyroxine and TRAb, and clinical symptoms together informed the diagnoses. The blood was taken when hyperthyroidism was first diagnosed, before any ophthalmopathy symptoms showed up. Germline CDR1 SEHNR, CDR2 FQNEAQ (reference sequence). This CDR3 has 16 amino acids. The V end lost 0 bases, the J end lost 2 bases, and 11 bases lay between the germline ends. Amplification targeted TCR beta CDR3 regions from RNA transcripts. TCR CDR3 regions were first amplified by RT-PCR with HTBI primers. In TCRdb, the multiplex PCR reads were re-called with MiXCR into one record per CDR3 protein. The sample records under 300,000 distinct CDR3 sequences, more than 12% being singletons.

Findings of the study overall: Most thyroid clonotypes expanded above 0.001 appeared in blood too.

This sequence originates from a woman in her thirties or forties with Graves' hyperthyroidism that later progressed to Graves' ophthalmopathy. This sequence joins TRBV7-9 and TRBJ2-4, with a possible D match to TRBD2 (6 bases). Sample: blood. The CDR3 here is CASSLAPRGSKNIQYF. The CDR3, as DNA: TGTGCCAGCAGCTTAGCGCCGCGGGGCTCCAAAAACATTCAGTACTTC.